These 22 T cell receptor beta chains share one sample of origin, sequenced in a study of T cell responses to AZD1222 COVID-19 vaccine. The repertoire was sequenced with immunoSEQ multiplex PCR; TCRdb's copy has only in-frame clones and lacks some. The sample has roughly 130,000 clones, roughly nine tenths seen once. Specimen: peripheral blood, collected 28 days after the second dose of the MenACWY control vaccine. Every receptor here comes from an adult who received the MenACWY meningococcal vaccine as a control.

The gene calls are TRBV20-1 and TRBJ2-6; tentatively, D is TRBD2 (5 bases). There are 14 residues in the CDR3. Germline CDR1 and CDR2: DFQATT and SNEGSKA (reference sequence). Between the trimmed V and J ends, which lost 3 bases and 2 bases, there was a span of 8 bases. The CDR3 DNA follows: TGCAGTGCTAGTGAGAGGGCTGGGGCCAACGTCCTGACTTTC. This codes for CSASERAGANVLTF.

As regards this clone: Other DNA sequences in the same sample also yield this CDR3. The chain employs TRBV5-1 and TRBJ2-3; TRBD2 matches 12 bases. CDR1 is SGHRS, CDR2 YFSETQ, per germline. V lost 0 bases, J lost 3 bases, and 2 bases stayed unmatched. CDR3 length: 16 amino acids. The CDR3 nucleotides read TGCGCCAGCAGCTTGGGACTAGCGGGGGAGACAGATACGCAGTATTTT. Translated: CASSLGLAGETDTQYF.

The chain links TRBV7-2 to TRBJ1-6; D not resolved. Germline lookup yields CDR1 SGHTA and CDR2 FQGNSA. This CDR3 is built from 13 residues. Between the trimmed V and J ends, which lost 1 base and 7 bases, there was a span of 5 bases. In DNA, the CDR3 is TGTGCCAGCAGCTTAGGCAGGAATTCACCCCTCCACTTT. Translated, it gives CASSLGRNSPLHF.

This sequence joins TRBV7-9 and TRBJ2-7; TRBD2 matches 8 bases. The CDR3 length is 14 residues. Germline V gene lookup returns CDR1 SEHNR and CDR2 FQNEAQ (reference sequence). DNA for the CDR3: TGTGCTGGCGACCGAGTAGCGGGGACCTACGAGCAGTACTTC. Protein product: CAGDRVAGTYEQYF.

V usage is TRBV2 and J usage is TRBJ2-7; possibly TRBD2 for D (5 bases). CDR3 length: 13 residues. The germline CDR1 and CDR2 sequences are SNHLY and FYNNEI. V gave up 4 bases and J gave up 7 bases, with 14 bases separating them. The CDR3 is CASSALDPGEQYF. In nucleotides, the CDR3 is TGTGCCAGCAGTGCCCTCGACCCGGGAGAGCAGTACTTC.

This clone came up once. The genes are TRBV12-5 and TRBJ2-1; maybe TRBD2 (6 bases). Germline values: CDR1 LGHNT, CDR2 FRNRAP. With 5 bases removed from V and 7 bases from J, the gap between germline ends came to 18 bases. The CDR3 covers 15 residues. The CDR3 nucleotides are TGTGCTAGTGGTCGATTCGAGGCGGGGTTGAATGAGCAGTTCTTC. This gives the protein CASGRFEAGLNEQFF.

This clone was seen a single time. The genes are TRBV12-3 or TRBV12-4 and TRBJ1-2; D is undetermined. V lost 2 bases and J lost 4, with 8 bases in between. The CDR3 sequence is 13 residues long. Here the CDR3 reads CASSLTDSYGYTF. The DNA of the CDR3 is TGTGCCAGCAGTTTAACTGATTCCTATGGCTACACCTTC.

The V call is TRBV7-2, the J call TRBJ1-2; the D is unclear. Trimming removed 1 base at V and 8 bases at J, with 11 bases between. Germline assignment: CDR1 SGHTA and CDR2 FQGNSA. The CDR3 has 13 amino acids. The CDR3 here is CASSLEVGKGYTF. The CDR3 DNA is TGTGCCAGCAGCTTAGAGGTCGGGAAAGGCTACACCTTC. The variable domain in full, with the rest retrieved from reference TRBV7-2 and TRBJ1-2, is GAGVSQSPSNKVTEKGKDVELRCDPISGHTALYWYRQSLGQGLEFLIYFQGNSAPDKSGLPSDRFSAERTGGSVSTLTIQRTQQEDSAVYLCASSLEVGKGYTFGSGTRLTVV.

The V gene is TRBV14, the J gene TRBJ1-6; D not resolved. The length of the CDR3 is 14 residues. The germline V gene encodes CDR1 SGHDN and CDR2 FVKESK. Trimming took 4 bases from V and 1 from J, leaving 5 bases between them. The CDR3 DNA reads as TGTGCCAGCAGCCTTAGTTCCTATAATTCACCCCTCCACTTT. It is translated as CASSLSSYNSPLHF. The full variable domain, completed using reference TRBV14 and TRBJ1-6, is EAGVTQFPSHSVIEKGQTVTLRCDPISGHDNLYWYRRVMGKEIKFLLHFVKESKQDESGMPNNRFLAERTGGTYSTLKVQPAELEDSGVYFCASSLSSYNSPLHFGNGTRLTVT.

This chain connects TRBV18 to TRBJ2-5; D remains unclear. Trimming took 5 bases from V and 3 from J, leaving 13 bases between them. This CDR3 comprises 14 residues. CDR1 KGHSH and CDR2 LQKENI come from the germline V gene. CDR3 in amino acids: CASSYGPFEETQYF. CDR3 DNA sequence: TGTGCCAGCTCATACGGACCTTTTGAAGAGACCCAGTACTTC.

V is TRBV28 and J is TRBJ2-2; D might be TRBD2 (6 bases). V lost 8 bases and J 0 bases, leaving 10 bases between the germline ends. Germline V gives CDR1 MDHEN, CDR2 SYDVKM. CDR3 length equals 14 residues. The CDR3 sequence: CASLEGANTGELFF. Written as DNA, the CDR3 is TGTGCCAGCTTGGAGGGAGCGAACACCGGGGAGCTGTTTTTT.

The rearrangement links TRBV6-5 to TRBJ2-7, with D possibly TRBD1 on 6 matching bases. The CDR3 runs to 14 residues. Germline CDR1 and CDR2: MNHEY and SVGAGI. Trimming removed 5 bases from V and 2 bases from J, with 13 bases in between. The CDR3 is CASSPTGPTYEQYF. The CDR3 DNA reads as TGTGCCAGCAGTCCCACAGGGCCGACCTACGAGCAGTACTTC.

This chain links TRBV27 with TRBJ1-6; D gene unclear. CDR1 and CDR2 (germline): MNHEY, SMNVEV (reference sequence). The CDR3 consists of 14 residues. With 3 bases removed from V and 0 bases from J, the gap between germline ends came to 3 bases. CDR3 region: CASSFSSYNSPLHF. CDR3 in DNA: TGTGCCAGCAGTTTTAGCTCCTATAATTCACCCCTCCACTTT.

The chain has TRBV7-2 and TRBJ2-2; D is uncertain. The CDR3 is 11 residues long. Trimming left V 2 bases short and J 6 bases short, with 1 base between. Germline CDR1 is SGHTA and CDR2 is FQGNSA. The CDR3 spells CASSLPGELFF. The CDR3 DNA follows: TGTGCCAGCAGCTTACCCGGGGAGCTGTTTTTT.

V usage is TRBV27 and J usage is TRBJ2-7, with a possible D match to TRBD2 (5 bases). The CDR3 is made up of 14 amino acids. V lost 6 bases, J lost 6 bases, and 18 bases lay in between. The V gene's germline CDR1 is MNHEY and CDR2 SMNVEV (reference sequence). This CDR3 is CASRSPGLSSEQYF. The CDR3 coding sequence is TGTGCCAGCAGGAGTCCGGGGTTGTCGTCCGAGCAGTACTTC.

V is TRBV28 and J is TRBJ1-6; D not resolved. Trimming pared 5 bases from V and 7 bases from J, leaving 15 bases between. This CDR3 has 15 residues. In germline, CDR1 is MDHEN, CDR2 SYDVKM. This chain's CDR3 is CASSPQVNPNSPLHF. The CDR3 nucleotides are TGTGCCAGCAGTCCCCAGGTTAATCCCAATTCACCCCTCCACTTT.

This chain's CDR3 is CATSDLTNGGRYTF. CDR3 nucleotides: TGTGCCACCAGTGATTTGACTAACGGAGGGCGCTACACCTTC. V gene TRBV24-1 combines with J gene TRBJ1-2; D uncertain. Germline CDR1 is KGHDR and CDR2 is SFDVKD. The V gene lost 0 bases and the J gene lost 9 bases, with 13 bases spanning the gap. CDR3 size: 14 residues.

The chain uses TRBV10-3 and TRBJ2-5, with D tentatively TRBD2 (5 bases). With 9 bases removed from V and 0 bases from J, the gap between germline ends came to 11 bases. The germline gives CDR1 ENHRY, CDR2 SYGVKD. The CDR3 is made up of 13 amino acids. The CDR3 protein is CAIADRYQETQYF. In DNA, the CDR3 is TGTGCCATAGCGGACCGATACCAAGAGACCCAGTACTTC.

This chain connects TRBV5-4 to TRBJ1-5; tentative D call: TRBD1 (5 bases). Looked up from germline, CDR1 is SGHNT and CDR2 is YYREEE (reference sequence). V shed 2 bases and J shed 2 bases, with 17 bases lying between them. The CDR3 length is 17 residues. CDR3 sequence (DNA): TGTGCCAGCAGCTTCCGGGACTCTCCTGTTGGCAATCAGCCCCAGCATTTT. Translating it yields CASSFRDSPVGNQPQHF. Full variable domain (rest looked up from reference TRBV5-4 and TRBJ1-5): ETGVTQSPTHLIKTRGQQVTLRCSSQSGHNTVSWYQQALGQGPQFIFQYYREEENGRGNFPPRFSGLQFPNYSSELNVNALELDDSALYLCASSFRDSPVGNQPQHFGDGTRLSIL.

The chain couples TRBV12-3 or TRBV12-4 to TRBJ1-6, with D unclear. V lost 6 bases and J 6 bases, leaving 9 bases between the germline ends. The CDR3 is 13 amino acids. CDR3 sequence: CASRKTSNSPLHF. CDR3 bases: TGTGCCAGCAGGAAGACAAGTAATTCACCCCTCCACTTT.

The chain combines TRBV12-5 with TRBJ2-1; D uncertain. Germline V gene lookup returns CDR1 LGHNT and CDR2 FRNRAP. CDR3 size: 12 residues. V was shortened by 0 bases and J by 6 bases, with 3 bases between the two germline ends. CDR3 DNA sequence: TGTGCTAGTGGTTTGGTTTCCAATGAGCAGTTCTTC. Translating gives CASGLVSNEQFF.

J is TRBJ2-2 and V is TRBV7-8; the match to TRBD2 covers 8 bases. CDR3 size: 16 residues. In germline, CDR1 is SGHVS, CDR2 FQNEAQ. Losses at the gene ends were 3 bases for V and 6 bases for J; bases not matched to a gene: 9. The CDR3 region is CASSFGFREGSGELFF. CDR3 bases: TGTGCCAGCAGCTTCGGTTTTCGGGAGGGTTCCGGGGAGCTGTTTTTT.